The present entry profiles one T cell receptor beta chain with its context. A much bigger clone sits one base away, suggesting this may be a read error. Germline values: CDR1 SGHTA, CDR2 FQGNSA. The CDR3 totals 14 residues. This record comes from a study of T cells in Graves' hyperthyroidism and ophthalmopathy. TCR beta CDR3 sequences were amplified from RNA transcripts. Initially, a first-round RT-PCR of the TCR CDR3 employed the HTBI primer set. TCRdb fed the multiplex PCR reads into MiXCR, producing one record per CDR3 protein. The sample lists 300,000 to 450,000 distinct CDR3 sequences; 15% to 19% were seen once.

The J gene is TRBJ2-7, the V gene TRBV7-2; the match to TRBD1 covers 8 bases. What was sequenced was blood. The clonotype originates from a woman younger than 35 with Graves' hyperthyroidism that later progressed to Graves' ophthalmopathy. DNA of the CDR3: TGTGCCAGCAGCTTACAGGGGGCTCGCTACGGGCAGTACTTC. As protein: CASSLQGARYGQYF.